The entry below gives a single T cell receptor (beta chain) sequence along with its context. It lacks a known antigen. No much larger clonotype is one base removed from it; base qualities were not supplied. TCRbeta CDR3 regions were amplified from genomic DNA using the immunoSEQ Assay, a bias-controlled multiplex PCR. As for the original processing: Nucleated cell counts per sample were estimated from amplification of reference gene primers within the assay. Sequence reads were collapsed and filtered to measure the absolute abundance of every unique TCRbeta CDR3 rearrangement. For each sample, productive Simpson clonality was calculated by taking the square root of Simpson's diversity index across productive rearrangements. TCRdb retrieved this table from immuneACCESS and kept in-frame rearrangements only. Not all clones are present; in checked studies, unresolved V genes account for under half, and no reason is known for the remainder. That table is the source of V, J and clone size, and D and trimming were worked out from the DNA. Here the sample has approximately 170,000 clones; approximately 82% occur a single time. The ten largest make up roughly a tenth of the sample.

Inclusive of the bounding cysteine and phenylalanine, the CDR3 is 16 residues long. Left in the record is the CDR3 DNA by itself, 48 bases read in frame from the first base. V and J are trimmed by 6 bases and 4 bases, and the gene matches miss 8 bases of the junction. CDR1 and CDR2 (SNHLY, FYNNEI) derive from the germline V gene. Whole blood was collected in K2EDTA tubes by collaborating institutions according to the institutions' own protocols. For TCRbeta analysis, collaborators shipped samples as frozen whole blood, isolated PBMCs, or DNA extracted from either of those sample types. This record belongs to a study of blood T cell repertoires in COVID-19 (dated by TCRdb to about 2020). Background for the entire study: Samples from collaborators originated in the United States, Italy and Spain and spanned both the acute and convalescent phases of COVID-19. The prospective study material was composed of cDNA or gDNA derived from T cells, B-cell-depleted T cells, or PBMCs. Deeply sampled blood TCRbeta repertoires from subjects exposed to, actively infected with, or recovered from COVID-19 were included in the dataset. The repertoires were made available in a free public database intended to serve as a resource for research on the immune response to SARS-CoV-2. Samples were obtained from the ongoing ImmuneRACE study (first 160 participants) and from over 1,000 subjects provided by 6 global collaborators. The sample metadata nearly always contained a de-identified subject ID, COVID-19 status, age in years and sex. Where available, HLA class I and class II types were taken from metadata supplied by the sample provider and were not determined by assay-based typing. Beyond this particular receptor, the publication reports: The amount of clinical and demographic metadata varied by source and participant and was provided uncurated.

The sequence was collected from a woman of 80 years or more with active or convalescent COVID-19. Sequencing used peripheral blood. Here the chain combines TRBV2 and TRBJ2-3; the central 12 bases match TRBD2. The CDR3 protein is CASRRLAGDSADTQYF. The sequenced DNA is TGTGCCAGCAGAAGACTAGCGGGAGACTCCGCAGATACGCAGTATTTT.